Included here is one T cell receptor (beta chain) sequence, with context. Its antigen is undetermined. Trimming took off 6 bases at V and 3 bases at J, with 14 bases between the two ends. The CDR3 sequence is 14 residues long. CDR1 and CDR2 from the germline V gene are SGHAT and FQNNGV. Treatment indicated: oral pan-JAK inhibitor, 5-10 mg twice daily. This entry is derived from a study of CD8+ T cells in alopecia areata. Study as a whole: Tofacitinib dosing lasted 6 to 18 months, which was then followed by 6 months off drug.

It was cDNA, reverse transcribed from extracted RNA, that served as the sequencing template. Clones were sequenced by immunoSEQ multiplex PCR, and TCRdb holds only the in-frame ones, with some missing. Of a few hundred thousand clones in the sample, more than 30% were seen once. Study results and caveats: Many expanded lesional clones stayed in scalp and blood while on tofacitinib. Affected lesional scalp, above all in alopecia totalis/universalis, was more clonal than normal scalp. Administration of tofacitinib significantly diminished scalp clonality and expanded CD8+ clones within the top 100.

Sequenced material: CD4+ T cells sorted from blood, taken around week 31, from a patient treated with tofacitinib. The rearrangement links TRBV11-2 to TRBJ1-1; the D gene is possibly TRBD1 (6 bases). This TCR derives from a human donor with alopecia areata. For the CDR3, the DNA is TGTGCCAGCAGGATAACAGGGACGCACACTGAAGCTTTCTTT. This translates into CASRITGTHTEAFF. Drawing the rest from reference TRBV11-2 and TRBJ1-1, the complete variable domain is EAGVAQSPRYKIIEKRQSVAFWCNPISGHATLYWYQQILGQGPKLLIQFQNNGVVDDSQLPKDRFSAERLKGVDSTLKIQPAKLEDSAVYLCASRITGTHTEAFFGQGTRLTVV.